These 14 T cell receptor beta chains came from one sample sequenced in a study of T cell responses to AZD1222 COVID-19 vaccine. Sequencing was performed with immunoSEQ multiplex PCR; in TCRdb, only in-frame clones are kept and a portion is missing. The sample consists of 200,000 or so clones, more than 80% of them appearing once. Sample: peripheral blood, taken on day 0 of AZD1222 vaccination. These receptors were taken from an adult in good health.

Concerning this clone itself: This sample includes further DNA sequences coding for the same CDR3. V is TRBV5-1 and J is TRBJ1-1; D unresolved. CDR3 length: 15 amino acids. Germline CDR1 and CDR2: SGHRS and YFSETQ. V gave up 4 bases and J gave up 1 base, with 14 bases separating them. The CDR3 spells CASSPREGGNTEAFF. The CDR3 nucleotides are TGCGCCAGCAGCCCCCGGGAGGGAGGGAACACTGAAGCTTTCTTT.

V gene TRBV11-2 combines with J gene TRBJ1-6; 8 bases are shared with TRBD1. The CDR3 length is 15 residues. Unmatched junction bases numbered 5, after V lost 1 base and J lost 9 bases. Germline V CDR1 and CDR2: SGHAT, FQNNGV. In DNA form, the CDR3 reads TGTGCCAGCAGCTTAGTGGCAGGGGGCTCTTCACCCCTCCACTTT. Translated: CASSLVAGGSSPLHF.

CDR3 in DNA: TGCGCCAGCAGCTTCGGGGACCGGAACGTCCAAGAGACCCAGTACTTC. Protein: CASSFGDRNVQETQYF. This chain joins TRBV5-1 and TRBJ2-5; D might be TRBD1 or TRBD2, each matching 5 bases. The V end lost 2 bases, the J end lost 1 base, and 15 bases lay between the germline ends. Germline-derived CDR1 and CDR2 are SGHRS and YFSETQ. The CDR3 covers 16 residues.

The chain links TRBV25-1 to TRBJ2-2, with TRBD1 identical over 7 bases. CDR1 is MGHDK, CDR2 SYGVNS, per germline. This CDR3 spans 17 amino acids. J gave up 6 bases and V 1 base, and 11 bases lay outside the gene matches. The CDR3 DNA reads TGTGCCAGCAGTGAATCGGGCAGGGGGTGGAGGTCCGGGGAGCTGTTTTTT. Amino acid sequence: CASSESGRGWRSGELFF.

This clone was counted a few times. The V call is TRBV7-2, the J call TRBJ2-2; 15 positions agree with TRBD2. This CDR3 region has 17 residues. After removal of 5 bases from V and 7 bases from J, the junction contained 8 bases not matched to a gene. CDR1 SGHTA and CDR2 FQGNSA come from the germline V gene. The CDR3 sequence is CASSPRTSGGVFGELFF. In DNA, the CDR3 is TGTGCCAGCAGCCCCAGGACTAGCGGGGGGGTCTTCGGGGAGCTGTTTTTT.

The gene calls are TRBV7-9 and TRBJ2-2, with a possible D match to TRBD2 (5 bases). Germline values: CDR1 SEHNR, CDR2 FQNEAQ (reference sequence). V dropped 0 bases and J dropped 1 base, with 12 bases sitting between them. CDR3 size: 17 residues. The CDR3 coding sequence is TGTGCCAGCAGCTTAGCCGCGGGCGGGTTGAACACCGGGGAGCTGTTTTTT. Encoded protein: CASSLAAGGLNTGELFF.

This clone has just a few counts. CDR3 sequence (DNA): TGTGCCAGCAGTTTGCGACCGTTGGGAGACGAGCAGTACTTC. Protein: CASSLRPLGDEQYF. The V gene is TRBV28, the J gene TRBJ2-7, with D perhaps TRBD2 (5 bases). Germline CDR1 and CDR2: MDHEN and SYDVKM. Trimming stripped 3 bases from V and 5 bases from J, with 14 bases between. This CDR3 region has 14 residues.

The V call is TRBV28, the J call TRBJ1-2; possible D gene TRBD1, 5 bases. Germline V gives CDR1 MDHEN, CDR2 SYDVKM. V gave up 3 bases and J gave up 1 base, with 9 bases separating them. The length of the CDR3 is 14 residues. The CDR3 spells CASSFRGVNYGYTF. The CDR3 region has the DNA TGTGCCAGCAGTTTTAGGGGTGTTAACTATGGCTACACCTTC.

J is TRBJ2-7 and V is TRBV19; a weak D match, TRBD2 (6 bases). The CDR3 contains 13 residues. V dropped 8 bases and J dropped 4 bases, with 15 bases sitting between them. The germline CDR1 and CDR2 sequences are LNHDA and SQIVND (reference sequence). CDR3 sequence reads: CASSAGTPYEQYF. The CDR3 DNA is TGTGCCAGTTCTGCGGGGACTCCATACGAGCAGTACTTC. The complete variable domain, with remaining parts taken from reference TRBV19 and TRBJ2-7, reads DGGITQSPKYLFRKEGQNVTLSCEQNLNHDAMYWYRQDPGQGLRLIYYSQIVNDFQKGDIAEGYSVSREKKESFPLTVTSAQKNPTAFYLCASSAGTPYEQYFGPGTRLTVT.

On this clone: One end of the junction does not line up with germline, which may come from a read error. The rearrangement links TRBV3-1 (or the pseudogene TRBV3-2) to TRBJ2-7; 12 bases line up with TRBD2. The CDR3 length is 14 residues. CDR1 LGHDT and CDR2 YNNKEL come from the germline V gene (reference sequence). The CDR3 DNA reads as TGTGCCAGCAGCCATCAATCTAGCGGGGGGGCATACTCCTTC. This gives the protein CASSHQSSGGAYSF.

Turning to this clone: Other DNA variants within this sample encode the same CDR3. The genes are TRBV30 and TRBJ2-7; 9 bases agree with TRBD1. Germline V gives CDR1 GTSNPN, CDR2 SVGIG (reference sequence). V was pared by 5 bases and J by 2 bases, with 1 base of the junction left unmatched. The CDR3 length is 12 residues. The CDR3 DNA reads TGTGCCTGGGGACAGGGGACCTACGAGCAGTACTTC. Its protein is CAWGQGTYEQYF.

This chain uses TRBV5-1 with TRBJ2-5; D remains ambiguous. The germline gives CDR1 SGHRS, CDR2 YFSETQ. CDR3 size: 13 residues. Deletions cut 4 bases from V and 3 bases from J, with 10 bases between. The CDR3 here is CASSLRQEETQYF. Here the CDR3 DNA reads TGCGCCAGCAGCCTGAGACAAGAAGAGACCCAGTACTTC.

The genes are TRBV7-9 and TRBJ2-2; D unresolved. Per germline, CDR1 SEHNR and CDR2 FQNEAQ (reference sequence). The CDR3 has 14 amino acids. Trimming stripped 7 bases from V and 1 base from J, with 10 bases between. This CDR3 is CASIRLMNTGELFF. CDR3 nucleotide sequence: TGTGCCAGCATCCGACTGATGAACACCGGGGAGCTGTTTTTT.

The chain combines TRBV19 with TRBJ2-7; D is ambiguous. Between the trimmed V and J ends, which lost 1 base and 3 bases, there was a span of 10 bases. The CDR3 has 14 residues. Per the germline V gene, CDR1 is LNHDA and CDR2 is SQIVND (reference sequence). The CDR3 sequence is CASSIGHTYYEQYF. The CDR3, as DNA: TGTGCCAGTAGTATAGGGCACACGTACTACGAGCAGTACTTC.